The rows below give T cell receptor beta chains drawn from one sample of a study of cytotoxic CD8 clonotypes in ibrutinib-treated CLL. TCRdb's table, derived via immunoSEQ multiplex PCR, lists solely in-frame clones and lacks some. The table includes some 6,300 clones, over 60% detected once. Material: PBMCs, obtained before ibrutinib treatment. These receptors were obtained from a human donor with chronic lymphocytic leukemia. CDR3s include the opening cysteine and the closing phenylalanine or tryptophan. A D gene is named only where the DNA matches it firmly. The size of a clone is reported for some rows only, either as once, few or many, or as a class for expanded clones.

.	TRBV4-1	.	TRBJ1-1	TGCGCCAGCAGCCAAGGCGGACGGGGCATGAACACTGAAGCTTTCTTT	CASSQGGRGMNTEAFF
few	TRBV10-2	TRBD2	TRBJ2-7	TGCGCCAGCAGGGTCCCTTTAGGGGAGGGCCATGAAGAGCAGTACTTC	CASRVPLGEGHEEQYF
.	TRBV5-1	TRBD2	TRBJ2-1	TGCGCCAGCAGCCGAACGACTAGCGGGGTTTACAATGAGCAGTTCTTC	CASSRTTSGVYNEQFF
.	TRBV19	.	TRBJ2-2	TGTGCCAGTAGTCCTGGAGGGGGGTTACGGGAGCTGTTTTTT	CASSPGGGLRELFF
once	TRBV11-2	.	TRBJ2-7	TGTGCCAGCAGCTTAGTGTCAGGGAAGCACGAGCAGTACTTC	CASSLVSGKHEQYF
few	TRBV18	TRBD1	TRBJ1-2	TGTGCCAGCTCACCCTTGCCCGGGACAGGGCTATATGGCTACACCTTC	CASSPLPGTGLYGYTF
.	TRBV11-2	TRBD2	TRBJ2-1	TGTGCCAGCAGCCCCGGGACTAGCGGGGGCTCCTACAATGAGCAGTTCTTC	CASSPGTSGGSYNEQFF
few	TRBV6-5	TRBD1	TRBJ1-1	TGTGCCAGCAGTTACTCTAACAGGGGGCGGACTGAAGCTTTCTTT	CASSYSNRGRTEAFF
.	TRBV10-2	TRBD2	TRBJ2-3	TGCGCCAGCAGTGTCGGCGGGGGGGGTGGTACGCAGTATTTT	CASSVGGGGGTQYF
.	TRBV9	.	TRBJ1-1	TGTGCCAGCAGCGTCCAACAGGGAGGTTGGAGTGAAGCTTTCTTT	CASSVQQGGWSEAFF
.	TRBV4-1	.	TRBJ1-4	TGCGCCAGCAGCCAAGGAGTGGGGGCTCGAGAAAAACTGTTTTTT	CASSQGVGAREKLFF
.	TRBV5-1	.	TRBJ2-1	TGCGCCAGCAGCACTTACGGACTTAACAACAATGAGCAGTTCTTC	CASSTYGLNNNEQFF
few	TRBV4-1	.	TRBJ1-5	TGCGCCAGCAGCCAAGAGGTCGGGCGGGACAATCAGCCCCAGCATTTT	CASSQEVGRDNQPQHF
.	TRBV6-4	TRBD1	TRBJ2-2	TGTGCCAGCAGTGACGCGGGACAGGGGGCTATCGGGGAGCTGTTTTTT	CASSDAGQGAIGELFF
.	TRBV7-6	.	TRBJ2-3	TGTGCCAGCAGCTTACATTTGGGGGGAAGCACAGATACGCAGTATTTT	CASSLHLGGSTDTQYF